The entry below describes one TCR beta chain. Its antigen is not identified. The V segment lost 6 bases and the J segment 2 bases; nucleotides outside the gene matches: 7. Germline V gene sequence: CDR1 SGHTA, CDR2 FQGNSA. CDR3 length equals 15 residues. The data originate from a study of T cells in narcolepsy. Study outcomes and limitations: HCRT-specific and TRIB2-specific autoreactive clonotypes appeared among same-patient CSF and blood CD4+ clonotypes.

TCRdb's table, derived via immunoSEQ multiplex PCR, lists solely in-frame clones and lacks some. The table shows 20,000 to 25,000 clones, with approximately 84% occurring only once. Material: CD45RA- memory CD4+ T cells from PBMCs. This receptor was taken from a human donor with narcolepsy. This chain links TRBV7-2 with TRBJ2-7; 10 bases line up with TRBD2. CDR3 residues: CASRSGLADPYEQYF. The CDR3 DNA reads TGTGCCAGCAGATCAGGACTAGCGGATCCCTACGAGCAGTACTTC.